This paragraph covers one T cell receptor (beta chain) sequence. Which antigen it targets is not known. No much larger clone exists at a distance of one base, and base qualities are not known. This record comes from a study of hypomethylating agent response in myelodysplastic syndrome (dated by TCRdb to about 2021). Turning to the overall study: Patients were treated with the hypomethylating agents azacitidine (about 70% of the 11) or decitabine (3 of 11). The cohort was composed of about 9 male and a couple of female myelodysplastic syndrome patients. A mean patient age of approximately 72 +/- 6.3 years was recorded, and a diploid cytogenetic profile was observed most commonly. TET2 was the most frequent mutation, present in about 45% of the 11 patients. Roughly six patients had a response of complete response or hematologic improvement, and about 5 patients did not respond. Response was defined as complete response or hematologic improvement, and patients meeting neither criterion were classed as non-responders.

Trimming costs V 4 bases and J 0 bases, and their ends lie 10 bases apart. CDR1 SGHKS and CDR2 YYEKEE are derived from the germline V gene (reference sequence). The CDR3 holds 15 amino acids from the cysteine to the phenylalanine. The retained sequence is limited to the CDR3, 45 bases, with the frame set at the first base. Library preparation was by the immunoSEQ multiplex PCR assay. Survey resolution was used, with two replicates of around 200 ng each, totaling approximately 400 ng of DNA per sample. The hsTCRB kit detected rearranged TCRB sequences in genomic DNA using multiplex PCR primers targeting V and J genes. In the first PCR, the CDR3 region was amplified for roughly 31 cycles with the QIAGEN Multiplex PCR Kit. A second PCR of 7 to 8 cycles attached sample barcodes and Illumina adapters to each replicate. A QuantStudio 6 together with the KAPA library quantification kit was used to quantify the pooled libraries. Around 15 pM of pooled libraries was sequenced on an Illumina MiSeq using 156-cycle single-end reads and a 15-cycle index read. The study's own analysis went as follows. VDJdb annotation flagged approximately 1.8% of about 170,000 unique clonotypes as previously reported viral-epitope-specific. Raw reads were processed by the immunoSEQ Data Assistant and immunoSEQ Analyzer into normalized, annotated TCRB repertoires. Clonotype analysis used the immunarch R package version 0.6.5 and BioAnalyzer. Richness was estimated after downsampling every repertoire to the clone count of the smallest repertoire. Fisher's exact tests classified clonotypes as expanded, contracted or novel, with novel meaning zero frequency before treatment. Significantly changed CDR3 beta sequences were clustered with GLIPH2 at simulation_depth=1000 and kmer_min_depth=3, and CDR3s shorter than five residues were left out. TCRdb obtained this table from immuneACCESS and retained in-frame rearrangements with V and J assigned. These tables miss some clones; where compared with another copy, unresolved V genes account for less than half of the shortfall, and the remainder is unexplained. The DNA was the basis for D and trimming; V, J and clone size are from that table. The sample table holds 2,500 to 3,500 clones, of which more than 75% were seen once. The top ten hold roughly a fifth of the sample.

Bulk bone marrow was analyzed, and T-cell subsets were not sorted. Bone marrow from around ten myelodysplastic syndrome patients was immunosequenced for TCR beta CDR3 regions before and after hypomethylating agent therapy. For longitudinal repertoire tracking, every patient provided one baseline bone marrow and two to three bone marrows collected at different post-treatment timepoints. Genomic DNA was extracted from whole bone marrow, and quality was checked by TapeStation, NanoDrop OneC and PicoGreen assays. Here is what the overall study found, with its caveats: Responders more often showed novel clonotypes emerging, while non-responders displayed more contracted clonotypes after treatment. A possible recognition of novel MDS antigens by the shared GLIPH2 clusters was not confirmed and needs experimental validation. No significant change in richness, rarefaction diversity or clonality was detected after hypomethylating agent treatment, either across all patients or within response groups. The healthy control donors were not matched in age to the MDS patients, and this mismatch could have affected the comparison between MDS and healthy donors. Only about 10 patients were analyzed, making the cohort small.

The clonotype was recovered from a human donor with myelodysplastic syndrome. This sample comprised bone marrow, obtained before or after starting hypomethylating agent treatment for myelodysplastic syndrome (not recorded which). The chain is encoded by TRBV5-5 joined to TRBJ1-4, with no confident D gene call. The DNA sequence follows: TGTGCCAGCAGCCAGGATTTTGCAACTAATGAAAAACTGTTTTTT. It specifies CASSQDFATNEKLFF.